This entry lists 13 T cell receptor beta chains sequenced from one sample in a study of cytomegalovirus exposure and HLA in healthy donors. PCR amplification relied on 60 Vbeta primers (plus 13 Jbeta primers). The data were produced by immunoSEQ multiplex PCR, yet TCRdb's version contains in-frame clones alone and is incomplete. With around 64,000 clones in the sample, the ten largest clones hold 2.4%. The sample consisted of PBMCs. These receptors came from a female donor in good health and CMV-seropositive.

V and J are TRBV30 and TRBJ1-1, with D unresolved. The germline V gene encodes CDR1 GTSNPN and CDR2 SVGIG (reference sequence). The CDR3 length is 14 residues. The V end was cut by 0 bases, the J end by 1 base, with 9 bases between. The DNA of the CDR3 is TGTGCCTGGAGTGTACGTTACACGAACACTGAAGCTTTCTTT. Protein sequence: CAWSVRYTNTEAFF.

The chain employs TRBV6-1 and TRBJ2-7; TRBD1 might be the D (5 bases). V lost 4 bases and J lost 5, with 12 bases in between. The CDR3 extends over 13 amino acids. In germline, CDR1 is MNHNS, CDR2 SASEGT. In DNA form, the CDR3 reads TGTGCCAGCAGTGTCGTAACCAGGGACGAGCAGTACTTC. As protein: CASSVVTRDEQYF.

The chain has TRBV10-3 and TRBJ2-7; D is perhaps TRBD1 (6 bases). V was cut by 7 bases and J by 3 bases, with 10 bases left in between. CDR1 and CDR2 from the germline V gene are ENHRY and SYGVKD. The CDR3 is made up of 12 amino acids. CDR3 nucleotide sequence: TGTGCCATCAACTCGGACAGCTACGAGCAGTACTTC. Amino acid sequence: CAINSDSYEQYF.

V is TRBV29-1 and J is TRBJ1-1; D gene uncertain. In germline, CDR1 is SQVTM, CDR2 ANQGSEA. V shed 6 bases and J shed 1 base, with 12 bases lying between them. The CDR3 has 13 residues. The DNA for the CDR3 is TGCAGCGTGGTGCACCAGAAGAACACTGAAGCTTTCTTT. This encodes CSVVHQKNTEAFF.

J is TRBJ2-5 and V is TRBV28, with 8 bases lining up with TRBD1. Germline-derived CDR1 and CDR2 are MDHEN and SYDVKM. V trimming: 2 bases; J trimming: 2 bases; junction bases outside the gene matches: 4. This CDR3 is built from 15 residues. DNA of the CDR3: TGTGCCAGCAGTTTAGGGACAGGCAATCAAGAGACCCAGTACTTC. Amino acid sequence: CASSLGTGNQETQYF. The whole variable domain, remainder taken from reference TRBV28 and TRBJ2-5, is DVKVTQSSRYLVKRTGEKVFLECVQDMDHENMFWYRQDPGLGLRLIYFSYDVKMKEKGDIPEGYSVSREKKERFSLILESASTNQTSMYLCASSLGTGNQETQYFGPGTRLLVL.

The chain uses TRBV19 and TRBJ1-2; the D gene is possibly TRBD1 (5 bases). V was trimmed by 1 base and J by 8 bases, leaving 23 bases between them. CDR3 size: 17 residues. Germline-derived CDR1 and CDR2 are LNHDA and SQIVND (reference sequence). CDR3 sequence: CASSIGAGPLGNIGYTF. The CDR3 DNA is TGTGCCAGTAGTATAGGGGCAGGGCCCCTCGGCAATATCGGCTACACCTTC.

The chain has TRBV9 and TRBJ1-2, with D possibly being TRBD1 (5 bases). The V end lost 2 bases, the J end lost 8 bases, and 16 bases lay between the germline ends. The CDR3 has 14 residues. From germline, CDR1 is SGDLS and CDR2 YYNGEE. The CDR3, as DNA: TGTGCCAGCAGCGTTGGAGGAGGGGCGGGCGGCTACACCTTC. The encoded protein is CASSVGGGAGGYTF.

Comments on this clone: Additional DNA sequences in this sample encode the identical CDR3. The V call is TRBV5-1, the J call TRBJ1-1; 11 bases align to TRBD1. Germline CDR1 SGHRS, CDR2 YFSETQ. CDR3 length: 14 amino acids. V gave up 4 bases and J gave up 3 bases; unmatched junction bases: 2. CDR3 DNA sequence: TGCGCCAGCAGCAAGGGACAGGGGGACACTGAAGCTTTCTTT. Translation gives CASSKGQGDTEAFF.

This chain connects TRBV28 to TRBJ1-5; TRBD1 aligns across 9 bases. V was pared by 2 bases and J by 0 bases, with 2 bases of the junction left unmatched. The CDR3 loop spans 16 amino acids. Germline lookup yields CDR1 MDHEN and CDR2 SYDVKM. CDR3 in DNA: TGTGCCAGCAGTTTAGAGACAGGGGGTAGCAATCAGCCCCAGCATTTT. It yields the protein CASSLETGGSNQPQHF.

V is TRBV6-1 and J is TRBJ1-2; 7 nucleotides agree with TRBD1. Trimming removed 6 bases from V and 4 bases from J; junction bases left unmatched: 11. Germline V gene sequence: CDR1 MNHNS, CDR2 SASEGT. The CDR3 length is 15 residues. The CDR3 region is CASSPGRDSIYGYTF. In nucleotides, the CDR3 is TGTGCCAGCAGCCCTGGCCGGGACAGCATCTATGGCTACACCTTC.

The chain combines TRBV6-5 with TRBJ1-5, with unresolved D. Trimming pared 5 bases from V and 4 bases from J, leaving 6 bases between. The germline V gene has CDR1 MNHEY and CDR2 SVGAGI. The CDR3 sequence is 12 residues long. In nucleotides, the CDR3 is TGTGCCAGCAGTGCGGCAAATCAGCCCCAGCATTTT. Protein product: CASSAANQPQHF.

The CDR3 nucleotides are TGTGCCATCAACCAACCAGGATCCTACGAGCAGTACTTC. This sequence encodes CAINQPGSYEQYF. The genes are TRBV10-3 and TRBJ2-7; D is unclear. Germline assignment: CDR1 ENHRY and CDR2 SYGVKD. This CDR3 spans 13 amino acids. With 7 bases removed from V and 1 base from J, the gap between germline ends came to 11 bases.

This sequence joins TRBV29-1 and TRBJ2-1; TRBD1 might be the D (5 bases). Germline CDR1 reads SQVTM; CDR2 reads ANQGSEA. This CDR3 contains 11 residues. The germline V and J ends were trimmed by 5 bases and 4 bases, with 6 bases remaining between them. For the CDR3, the DNA is TGCAGCGTTTACAGGTACAATGAGCAGTTCTTC. Translation: CSVYRYNEQFF.